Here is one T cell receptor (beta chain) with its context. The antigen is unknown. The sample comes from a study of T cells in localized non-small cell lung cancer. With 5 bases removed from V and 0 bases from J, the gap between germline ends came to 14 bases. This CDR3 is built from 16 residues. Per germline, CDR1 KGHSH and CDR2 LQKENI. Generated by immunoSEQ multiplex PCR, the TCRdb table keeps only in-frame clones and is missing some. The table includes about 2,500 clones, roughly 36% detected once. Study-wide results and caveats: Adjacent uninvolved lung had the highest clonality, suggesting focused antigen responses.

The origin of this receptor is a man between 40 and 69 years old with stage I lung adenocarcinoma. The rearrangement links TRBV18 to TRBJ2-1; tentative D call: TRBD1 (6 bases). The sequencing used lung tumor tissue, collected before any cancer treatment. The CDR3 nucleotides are TGTGCCAGCTCAGATCGGACAGATTACTCCTACAATGAGCAGTTCTTC. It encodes CASSDRTDYSYNEQFF. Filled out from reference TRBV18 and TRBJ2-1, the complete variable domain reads NAGVMQNPRHLVRRRGQEARLRCSPMKGHSHVYWYRQLPEEGLKFMVYLQKENIIDESGMPKERFSAEFPKEGPSILRIQQVVRGDSAAYFCASSDRTDYSYNEQFFGPGTRLTVL.